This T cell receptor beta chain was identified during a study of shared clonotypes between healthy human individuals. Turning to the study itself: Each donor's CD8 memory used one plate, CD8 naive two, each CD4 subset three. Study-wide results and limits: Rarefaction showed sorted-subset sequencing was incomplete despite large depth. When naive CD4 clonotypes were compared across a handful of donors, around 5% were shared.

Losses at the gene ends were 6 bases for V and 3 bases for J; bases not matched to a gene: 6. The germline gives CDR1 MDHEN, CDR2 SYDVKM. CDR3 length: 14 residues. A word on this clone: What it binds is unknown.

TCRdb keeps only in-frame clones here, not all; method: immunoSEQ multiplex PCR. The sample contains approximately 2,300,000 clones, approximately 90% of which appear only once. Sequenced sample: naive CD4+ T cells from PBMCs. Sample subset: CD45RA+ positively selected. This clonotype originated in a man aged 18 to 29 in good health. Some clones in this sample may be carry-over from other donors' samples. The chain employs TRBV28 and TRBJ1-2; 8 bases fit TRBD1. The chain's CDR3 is CASRGLTGDYGYTF. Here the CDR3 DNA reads TGTGCCAGCAGGGGTCTGACAGGGGACTATGGCTACACCTTC.